What follows are 12 T cell receptor beta chains derived from one specimen sequenced in a study of shared clonotypes between healthy human individuals (dated by TCRdb to about 2020). CD8 naive samples consisted of CD45RO-negative cells that were positively selected for CCR7, yielding a CD45RA+CCR7+ population without TemRA cells. Library preparation employed the immunoSEQ multiplex PCR assay. TCRdb carries this immuneACCESS record with in-frame sequences only. Its versions omit some clonotypes, under half of them owing to an unresolved V gene in the studies checked, with the rest unexplained. Here the sample has about 2.1 million clones; approximately 92% occur a single time. The top ten clones comprise about 1.7% of the sample. Specimen: naive CD8+ T cells from PBMCs. This specimen's cell subset or site label, interpreted: CD45RA+CCR7+. These receptors came from a man between 18 and 29 years old in good health. Some clones in this sample may be carry-over from other donors' samples.

V gene TRBV27 combines with J gene TRBJ2-7; D might be TRBD1 (5 bases). Trimming left V 2 bases short and J 0 bases short, with 11 bases between. Germline V CDR1 and CDR2: MNHEY, SMNVEV (reference sequence). The CDR3 runs to 15 residues. The CDR3 region has the DNA TGTGCCAGCAGTTTAGGGGCCCTTGACTCCTACGAGCAGTACTTC. This gives the protein CASSLGALDSYEQYF.

V gene TRBV7-8 combines with J gene TRBJ2-7; D remains ambiguous. Trimming left V 2 bases short and J 3 bases short, with 14 bases between. The CDR3 extends over 15 amino acids. Germline V gives CDR1 SGHVS, CDR2 FQNEAQ. The CDR3 DNA follows: TGTGCCAGCAGCTTATTCAGGTCGAGAAGCTACGAGCAGTACTTC. Amino acids: CASSLFRSRSYEQYF. Supplemented by reference TRBV7-8 and TRBJ2-7, the full variable domain reads GAGVSQSPRYKVAKRGQDVALRCDPISGHVSLFWYQQALGQGPEFLTYFQNEAQLDKSGLPSDRFFAERPEGSVSTLKIQRTQQEDSAVYLCASSLFRSRSYEQYFGPGTRLTVT.

As for this clone: The sample contains more than one DNA sequence encoding this CDR3. This chain links TRBV7-9 with TRBJ2-3, with a weak D call TRBD2 (6 bases). The CDR3 is 12 amino acids. Trimming pared 6 bases from V and 6 bases from J, leaving 10 bases between. Germline assignment: CDR1 SEHNR and CDR2 FQNEAQ (reference sequence). CDR3 DNA: TGTGCCAGCAGTGCAGCGGGCGATACGCAGTATTTT. It translates to CASSAAGDTQYF.

V gene TRBV28 combines with J gene TRBJ2-3, with TRBD2 matching over 8 bases. Germline assignment: CDR1 MDHEN and CDR2 SYDVKM. This CDR3 comprises 19 residues. The V and J ends lost 6 bases and 2 bases, in that order; junction bases with no gene match: 19. The CDR3 bases are TGTGCCAGCAGCCGCTATAGCCCCCTTAAGCGGGAGATCACAGATACGCAGTATTTT. Its translation: CASSRYSPLKREITDTQYF.

Concerning this clone: At the DNA level, this CDR3 is encoded by other sequences in the same sample as well. The CDR3, as DNA: TGCGCCAGCAGCTTCCCCGGGGGCTACGAGCAGTACTTC. Translating it yields CASSFPGGYEQYF. The genes are TRBV5-1 and TRBJ2-7, with TRBD2 as a possible D gene (6 bases). Germline CDR1 reads SGHRS; CDR2 reads YFSETQ. This CDR3 is built from 13 residues. V lost 2 bases and J lost 3, with 9 bases in between.

This clone was detected once. Other DNA sequences within the sample encode an identical CDR3. V is TRBV7-9 and J is TRBJ2-5; TRBD2 is a possible D gene (5 bases). The CDR3 length is 14 residues. Germline V gene data show CDR1 as SEHNR and CDR2 as FQNEAQ (reference sequence). V lost 2 bases to trimming and J lost 0 bases, with 7 bases between them. CDR3 DNA sequence: TGTGCCAGCAGCTTATCGGGGAACCAAGAGACCCAGTACTTC. It yields the protein CASSLSGNQETQYF.

The chain is built from TRBV12-5 and TRBJ2-3, with D tentatively TRBD2 (6 bases). The CDR3 length is 13 residues. Trimming stripped 3 bases from V and 6 bases from J, with 10 bases between. In germline, CDR1 is LGHNT, CDR2 FRNRAP. The CDR3: CASGFGTSDTQYF. CDR3 bases: TGTGCTAGTGGTTTCGGGACTTCCGATACGCAGTATTTT. Looking up the rest from reference TRBV12-5 and TRBJ2-3 gives the full variable domain: DARVTQTPRHKVTEMGQEVTMRCQPILGHNTVFWYRQTMMQGLELLAYFRNRAPLDDSGMPKDRFSAEMPDATLATLKIQPSEPRDSAVYFCASGFGTSDTQYFGPGTRLTVL.

The chain has TRBV4-1 and TRBJ2-1; no clear D gene. The CDR3 sequence is 14 residues long. With 1 base removed from V and 9 bases from J, the gap between germline ends came to 13 bases. From germline, CDR1 is MGHRA and CDR2 YSYEKL. Written as DNA, the CDR3 is TGCGCCAGCAGCCAAGTGGGCCCGGACGGTGAGCAGTTCTTC. Translating gives CASSQVGPDGEQFF.

The rearrangement uses TRBV11-2 and TRBJ2-7, with 14 bases identical to TRBD2. The germline gives CDR1 SGHAT, CDR2 FQNNGV. Losses at the gene ends were 5 bases for V and 4 bases for J; bases not matched to a gene: 7. This CDR3 spans 16 amino acids. In nucleotides, the CDR3 is TGTGCCAGCAGCCCACCGGGACTAGCGGGAGTGTACGAGCAGTACTTC. It encodes CASSPPGLAGVYEQYF.

The rearrangement links TRBV27 to TRBJ1-2; 7 bases agree with TRBD1. Germline lookup yields CDR1 MNHEY and CDR2 SMNVEV (reference sequence). The CDR3 is made up of 17 amino acids. The J segment lost 4 bases and the V segment lost 0 bases, leaving 11 bases of the junction unmatched. In DNA form, the CDR3 reads TGTGCCAGCAGTTTATCTTCTCTGACAGGGTCGGGCTATGGCTACACCTTC. Its protein is CASSLSSLTGSGYGYTF.

The gene calls are TRBV28 and TRBJ1-5; 8 nucleotides align to TRBD1. V dropped 4 bases and J dropped 3; count of bases not matched to a gene: 5. The CDR3 runs to 15 residues. The germline CDR1 and CDR2 sequences are MDHEN and SYDVKM. CDR3 sequence reads: CASSSGQDLNQPQHF. The CDR3 coding sequence is TGTGCCAGCAGTTCGGGACAGGACCTCAATCAGCCCCAGCATTTT.

The gene calls are TRBV25-1 and TRBJ2-5, with a weak D call TRBD2 (5 bases). The CDR3 sequence is 14 residues long. V lost 4 bases and J lost 4, with 13 bases in between. Germline V gene data show CDR1 as MGHDK and CDR2 as SYGVNS. The CDR3: CASSAIHRGETQYF. In DNA form, the CDR3 reads TGTGCCAGCAGTGCTATTCACCGGGGAGAGACCCAGTACTTC.